The sequence of this T cell receptor (beta chain) was determined in a study of blood T cell repertoires in COVID-19. Per the original data handling: Amplifying reference gene primers gave estimates of nucleated cell counts. Generated by immunoSEQ multiplex PCR, the TCRdb table keeps only in-frame clones and is missing some. V, J and clone size derive from that table, while D and trimming were established from the DNA sequence. Counted here are about 180,000 clones, around 85% occurring once; the ten biggest clones make up about 9.6%. The table lists this clone with a count of one. V dropped 5 bases and J dropped 7; count of bases not matched to a gene: 15. Germline V gives CDR1 LNHDA, CDR2 SQIVND (reference sequence). This CDR3 has 16 residues.

V is TRBV19 and J is TRBJ1-2, with 8 bases lining up with TRBD1. The clonotype comes from a middle-aged man with active or convalescent COVID-19. Sequencing was done on a sample of peripheral blood. As DNA, the CDR3 is TGTGCCAGTAGTCCCCTTCCGGGCAGGGGGCATACTGGCTACACCTTC. It specifies CASSPLPGRGHTGYTF.